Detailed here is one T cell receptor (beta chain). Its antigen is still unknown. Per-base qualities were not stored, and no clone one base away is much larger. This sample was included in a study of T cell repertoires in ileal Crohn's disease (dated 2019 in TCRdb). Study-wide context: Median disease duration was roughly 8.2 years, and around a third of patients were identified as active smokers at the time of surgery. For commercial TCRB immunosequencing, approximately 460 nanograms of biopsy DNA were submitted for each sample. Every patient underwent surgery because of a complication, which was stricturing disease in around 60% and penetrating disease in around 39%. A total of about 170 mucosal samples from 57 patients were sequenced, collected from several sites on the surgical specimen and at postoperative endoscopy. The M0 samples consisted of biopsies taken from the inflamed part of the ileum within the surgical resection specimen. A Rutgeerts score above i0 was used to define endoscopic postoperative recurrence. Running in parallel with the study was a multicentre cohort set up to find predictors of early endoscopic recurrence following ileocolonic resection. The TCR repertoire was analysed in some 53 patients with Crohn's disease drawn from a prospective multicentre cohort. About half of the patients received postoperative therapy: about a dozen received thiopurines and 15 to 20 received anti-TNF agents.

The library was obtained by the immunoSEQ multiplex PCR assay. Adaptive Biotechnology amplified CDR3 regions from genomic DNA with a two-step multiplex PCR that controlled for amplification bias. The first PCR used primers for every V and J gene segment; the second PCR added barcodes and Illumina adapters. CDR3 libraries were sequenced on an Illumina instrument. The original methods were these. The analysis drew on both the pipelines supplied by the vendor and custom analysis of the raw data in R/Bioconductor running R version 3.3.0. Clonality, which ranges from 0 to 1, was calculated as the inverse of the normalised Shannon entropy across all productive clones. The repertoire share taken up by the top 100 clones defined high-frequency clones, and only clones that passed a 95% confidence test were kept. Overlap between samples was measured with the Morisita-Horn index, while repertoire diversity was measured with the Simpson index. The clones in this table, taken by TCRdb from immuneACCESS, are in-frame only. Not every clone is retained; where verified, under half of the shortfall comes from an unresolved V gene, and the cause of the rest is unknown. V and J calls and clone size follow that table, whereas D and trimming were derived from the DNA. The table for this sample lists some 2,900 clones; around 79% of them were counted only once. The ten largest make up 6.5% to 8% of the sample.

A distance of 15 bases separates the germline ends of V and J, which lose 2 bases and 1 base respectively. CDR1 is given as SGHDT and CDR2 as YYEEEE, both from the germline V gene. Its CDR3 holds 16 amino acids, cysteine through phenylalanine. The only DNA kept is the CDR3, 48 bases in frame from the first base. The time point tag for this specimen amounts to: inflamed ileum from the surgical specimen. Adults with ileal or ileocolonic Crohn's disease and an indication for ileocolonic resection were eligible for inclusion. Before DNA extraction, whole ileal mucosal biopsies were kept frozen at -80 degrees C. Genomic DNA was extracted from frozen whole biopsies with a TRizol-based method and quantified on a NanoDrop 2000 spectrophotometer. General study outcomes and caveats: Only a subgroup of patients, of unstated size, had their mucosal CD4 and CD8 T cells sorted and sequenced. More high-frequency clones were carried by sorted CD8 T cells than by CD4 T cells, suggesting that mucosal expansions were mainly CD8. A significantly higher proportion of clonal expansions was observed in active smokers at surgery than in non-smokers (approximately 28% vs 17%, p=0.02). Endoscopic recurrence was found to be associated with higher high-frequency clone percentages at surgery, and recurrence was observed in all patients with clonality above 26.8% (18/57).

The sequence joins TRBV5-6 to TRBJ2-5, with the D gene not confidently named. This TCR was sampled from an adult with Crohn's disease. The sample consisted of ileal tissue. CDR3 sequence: CASSFGGGRLQETQYF. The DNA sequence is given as TGTGCCAGCAGCTTTGGTGGCGGCAGACTCCAAGAGACCCAGTACTTC.